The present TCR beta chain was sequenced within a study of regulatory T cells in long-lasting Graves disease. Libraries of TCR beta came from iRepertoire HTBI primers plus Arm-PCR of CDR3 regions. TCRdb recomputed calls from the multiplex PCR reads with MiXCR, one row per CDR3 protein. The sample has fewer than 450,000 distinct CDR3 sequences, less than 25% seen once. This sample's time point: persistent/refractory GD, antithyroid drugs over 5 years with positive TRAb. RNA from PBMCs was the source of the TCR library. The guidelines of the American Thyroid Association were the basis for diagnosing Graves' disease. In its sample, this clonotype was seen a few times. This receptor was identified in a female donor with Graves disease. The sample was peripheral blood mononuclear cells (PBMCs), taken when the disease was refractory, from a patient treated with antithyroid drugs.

The CDR3 nucleotides read TGTGCCAGCAGTGGAACGGGTCTTAGTTCGAACACCGGGGAGCTGTTTTTT. It translates to CASSGTGLSSNTGELFF. The rearrangement uses TRBV6-1 and TRBJ2-2; D unclear. CDR3 length: 17 amino acids. The V gene's germline CDR1 is MNHNS and CDR2 SASEGT. Trimming took off 4 bases at V and 0 bases at J, with 15 bases between the two ends.